The source of this T cell receptor beta chain is a study of vaccination effects on CD4 cells after COVID-19. As for the study in general: The cohort was immunized with two doses of either the BNT162b2 or mRNA-1273 vaccine.

When less than 11 days of culture had elapsed, CD4+ T cells were isolated. Each vaccine recipient was nucleocapsid antibody negative and had no prior SARS-CoV-2 infection. Measured with immunoSEQ multiplex PCR; TCRdb has only the in-frame clones, and not every one. The sample has around 70,000 clones, over 60% seen once. This clone showed up just once. What it recognizes is unknown. This receptor was obtained from a human donor who received a COVID-19 vaccine. The source was CD4+ T cells from PBMCs cultured without peptide, collected before COVID-19 vaccination.

The CDR3 loop is CASSPKGGQGPTDTQYF. The CDR3, as DNA: TGTGCCAGTAGTCCCAAGGGGGGACAGGGTCCGACAGATACGCAGTATTTT. The V gene is TRBV19, the J gene TRBJ2-3, with 9 bases aligning to TRBD1. With 5 bases clipped from V and 3 bases from J, the junction kept 12 bases outside the gene matches. This CDR3 region has 17 residues. Per the germline V gene, CDR1 is LNHDA and CDR2 is SQIVND (reference sequence).